These 10 T cell receptor beta chains came from one sample sequenced in a study of T cell changes during pregnancy in multiple sclerosis. The data were produced by immunoSEQ multiplex PCR, yet TCRdb's version contains in-frame clones alone and is incomplete. In the table there are more than 40,000 clones, about nine tenths of which are singletons. The starting material was peripheral blood, obtained in the first trimester of pregnancy. The receptor source for this set is a female donor in good health, enrolled as a control in a pregnancy study.

V gene TRBV10-2 combines with J gene TRBJ1-3, with D maybe TRBD1 (5 bases). Germline-derived CDR1 and CDR2 are WSHSY and SAAADI. CDR3 size: 13 residues. Trimming left V 8 bases short and J 2 bases short, with 10 bases between. The CDR3 DNA follows: TGCGCCAGCGGCCGGGGGACTGGAAACACCATATATTTT. It specifies CASGRGTGNTIYF.

V is TRBV28 and J is TRBJ1-1; TRBD1 might be the D (5 bases). Trimming stripped 6 bases from V and 2 bases from J, with 16 bases between. Looked up from germline, CDR1 is MDHEN and CDR2 is SYDVKM. CDR3 size: 15 residues. The CDR3 region is CASRILGVGNTEAFF. The CDR3 DNA is TGTGCCAGCAGGATTCTAGGGGTCGGCAACACTGAAGCTTTCTTT.

The V gene is TRBV27, the J gene TRBJ2-1; D possibly corresponds to TRBD2 (6 bases). The germline V gene encodes CDR1 MNHEY and CDR2 SMNVEV (reference sequence). The CDR3 runs to 14 residues. V was shortened by 4 bases and J by 5 bases, with 12 bases between the two germline ends. CDR3: CASSYSSSDNEQFF. The CDR3 nucleotides are TGTGCCAGCAGTTATTCTTCTAGCGACAATGAGCAGTTCTTC.

The rearrangement uses TRBV6-5 and TRBJ1-3, with a possible D match to TRBD1 (5 bases). Trimming removed 5 bases at V and 2 bases at J, with 13 bases between. Germline assignment: CDR1 MNHEY and CDR2 SVGAGI. The CDR3 consists of 15 residues. CDR3 sequence reads: CASSQGWSPGNTIYF. The DNA for the CDR3 is TGTGCCAGCAGTCAGGGCTGGAGCCCTGGAAACACCATATATTTT.

The V and J genes are TRBV7-2 and TRBJ2-3; D uncertain. The germline V gene encodes CDR1 SGHTA and CDR2 FQGNSA. V was trimmed by 1 base and J by 10 bases, leaving 9 bases between them. The CDR3 sequence is 12 residues long. CDR3 DNA sequence: TGTGCCAGCAGCTTAGACTATAATGCGCAGTATTTT. Encoded protein: CASSLDYNAQYF. Full variable domain (rest looked up from reference TRBV7-2 and TRBJ2-3): GAGVSQSPSNKVTEKGKDVELRCDPISGHTALYWYRQSLGQGLEFLIYFQGNSAPDKSGLPSDRFSAERTGGSVSTLTIQRTQQEDSAVYLCASSLDYNAQYFGPGTRLTVL.

The rearrangement uses TRBV7-9 and TRBJ1-1, with 9 bases matching TRBD1. Germline loops: CDR1 SEHNR, CDR2 FQNEAQ (reference sequence). With 5 bases clipped from V and 4 bases from J, the junction kept 5 bases outside the gene matches. The CDR3 covers 14 residues. CDR3: CASSRPGQGTEAFF. The CDR3 DNA sequence: TGTGCCAGCAGCCGCCCGGGACAGGGCACTGAAGCTTTCTTT.

The genes are TRBV6-5 and TRBJ2-2; 13 bases line up with TRBD2. The germline V gene has CDR1 MNHEY and CDR2 SVGAGI. The CDR3 sequence is 16 residues long. Trimming removed 1 base from V and 7 bases from J; junction bases left unmatched: 3. The CDR3 sequence: CASSYWTSGSLGELFF. The CDR3 DNA follows: TGTGCCAGCAGTTACTGGACTAGCGGGAGCCTCGGGGAGCTGTTTTTT.

This clone was detected once. The gene calls are TRBV5-1 and TRBJ1-2; D is possibly TRBD1 (5 bases). The CDR3 loop spans 15 amino acids. With 3 bases removed from V and 4 bases from J, the gap between germline ends came to 16 bases. From germline, CDR1 is SGHRS and CDR2 YFSETQ. DNA for the CDR3: TGCGCCAGCAGCTCGGCCGGGACGGGAGGCTATGGCTACACCTTC. Translating gives CASSSAGTGGYGYTF.

V usage is TRBV11-2 and J usage is TRBJ2-7; D perhaps matches TRBD1 (5 bases). The CDR3 sequence is 16 residues long. Deletions cut 5 bases from V and 0 bases from J, with 17 bases between. Germline V lookup: CDR1 SGHAT, CDR2 FQNNGV. This chain's CDR3 is CASSPPDRESSYEQYF. The CDR3 region has the DNA TGTGCCAGCAGCCCCCCCGACAGAGAGAGCTCCTACGAGCAGTACTTC.

V and J are TRBV11-2 and TRBJ2-4; the match to TRBD1 covers 7 bases. The V gene end was trimmed by 4 bases and the J gene end by 1 base; junction bases not matched to a gene: 4. This CDR3 has 15 amino acids. Germline CDR1 is SGHAT and CDR2 is FQNNGV. CDR3 in DNA: TGTGCCAGCAGCTCAGGGACAGTTGCCAAAAACATTCAGTACTTC. Its protein is CASSSGTVAKNIQYF.